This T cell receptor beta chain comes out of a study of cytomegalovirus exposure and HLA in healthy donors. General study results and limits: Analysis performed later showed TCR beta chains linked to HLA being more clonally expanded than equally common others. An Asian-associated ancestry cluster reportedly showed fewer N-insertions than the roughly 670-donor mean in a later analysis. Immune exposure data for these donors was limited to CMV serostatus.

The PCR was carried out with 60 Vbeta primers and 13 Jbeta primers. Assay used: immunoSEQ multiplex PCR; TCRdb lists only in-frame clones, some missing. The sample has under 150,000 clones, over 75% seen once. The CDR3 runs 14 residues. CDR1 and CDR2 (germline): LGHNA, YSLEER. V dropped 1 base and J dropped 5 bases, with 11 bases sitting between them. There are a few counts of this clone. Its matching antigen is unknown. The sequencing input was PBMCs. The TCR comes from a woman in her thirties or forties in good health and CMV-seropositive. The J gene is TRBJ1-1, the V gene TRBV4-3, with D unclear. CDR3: CASSQVAERTEAFF. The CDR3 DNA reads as TGCGCCAGCAGCCAAGTCGCTGAGAGGACTGAAGCTTTCTTT.